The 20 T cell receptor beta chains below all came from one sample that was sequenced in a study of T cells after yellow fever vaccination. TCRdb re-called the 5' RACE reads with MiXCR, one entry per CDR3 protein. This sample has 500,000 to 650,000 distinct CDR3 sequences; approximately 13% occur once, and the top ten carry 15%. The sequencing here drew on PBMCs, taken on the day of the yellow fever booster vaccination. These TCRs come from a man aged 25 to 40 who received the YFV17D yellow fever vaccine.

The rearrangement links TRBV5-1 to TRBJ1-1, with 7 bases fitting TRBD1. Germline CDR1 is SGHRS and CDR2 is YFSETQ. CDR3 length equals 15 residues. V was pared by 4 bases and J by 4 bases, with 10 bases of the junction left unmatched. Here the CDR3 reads CASSTATGYGTEAFF. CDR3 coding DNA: TGCGCCAGCAGCACAGCGACAGGGTACGGCACTGAAGCTTTCTTT.

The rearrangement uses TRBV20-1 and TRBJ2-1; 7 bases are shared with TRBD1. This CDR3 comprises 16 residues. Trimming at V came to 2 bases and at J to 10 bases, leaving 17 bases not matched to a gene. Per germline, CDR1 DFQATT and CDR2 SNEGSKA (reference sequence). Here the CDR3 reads CSARPRQGFTPAEQFF. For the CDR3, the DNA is TGCAGTGCTAGACCCCGACAGGGTTTCACCCCTGCCGAGCAGTTCTTC.

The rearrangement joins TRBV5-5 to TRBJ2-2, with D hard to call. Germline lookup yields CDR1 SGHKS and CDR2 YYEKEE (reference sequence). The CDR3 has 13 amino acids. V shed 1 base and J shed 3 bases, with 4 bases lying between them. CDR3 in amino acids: CASSLIDTGELFF. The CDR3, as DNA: TGTGCCAGCAGCTTGATAGACACCGGGGAGCTGTTTTTT.

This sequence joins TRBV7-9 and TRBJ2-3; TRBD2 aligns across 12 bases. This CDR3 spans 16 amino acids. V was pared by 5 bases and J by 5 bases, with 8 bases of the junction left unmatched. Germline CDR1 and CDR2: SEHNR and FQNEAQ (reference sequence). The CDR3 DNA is TGTGCCAGCAGCCGAGCAGGACTAGCGGGACGAGATACGCAGTATTTT. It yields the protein CASSRAGLAGRDTQYF.

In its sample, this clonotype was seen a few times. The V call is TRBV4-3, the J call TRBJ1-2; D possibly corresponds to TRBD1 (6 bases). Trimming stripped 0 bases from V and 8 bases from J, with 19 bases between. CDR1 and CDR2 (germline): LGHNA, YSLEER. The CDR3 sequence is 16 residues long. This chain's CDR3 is CASSQDLGARGFGYTF. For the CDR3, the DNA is TGCGCCAGCAGCCAAGATCTTGGGGCCAGGGGTTTCGGCTACACCTTC.

In DNA, the CDR3 is TGCGCCAGCAGTCCGCAGACAGGGCAAAGATATGGCTACACCTTC. It yields the protein CASSPQTGQRYGYTF. V is TRBV23-1 and J is TRBJ1-2; 7 bases are shared with TRBD1. TRBV23-1 is flagged as an ORF with uncertain function. CDR3 length: 15 amino acids. The trim removed 4 bases at V and 5 bases at J, leaving 10 bases unmatched.

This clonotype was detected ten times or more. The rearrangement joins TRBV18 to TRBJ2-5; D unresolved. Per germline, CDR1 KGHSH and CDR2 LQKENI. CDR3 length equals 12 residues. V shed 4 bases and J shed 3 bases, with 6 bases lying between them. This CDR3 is CASSHQEETQYF. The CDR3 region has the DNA TGTGCCAGCTCACACCAGGAAGAGACCCAGTACTTC.

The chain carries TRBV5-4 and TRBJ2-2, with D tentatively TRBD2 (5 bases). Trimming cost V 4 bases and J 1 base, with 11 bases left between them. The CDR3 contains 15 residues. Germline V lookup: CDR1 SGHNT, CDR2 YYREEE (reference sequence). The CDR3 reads CASSNERLNTGELFF. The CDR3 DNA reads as TGTGCCAGCAGCAACGAGCGGCTGAACACCGGGGAGCTGTTTTTT.

The CDR3 protein is CASRAARENTEAFF. CDR3 sequence (DNA): TGTGCCAGCAGAGCCGCCAGGGAGAACACTGAAGCTTTCTTT. The chain employs TRBV4-2 and TRBJ1-1, with D possibly TRBD1 on 5 matching bases. Germline CDR1 LGHNA, CDR2 YNFKEQ. The CDR3 runs 14 residues. V was clipped by 6 bases and J by 1 base, with 12 bases between them.

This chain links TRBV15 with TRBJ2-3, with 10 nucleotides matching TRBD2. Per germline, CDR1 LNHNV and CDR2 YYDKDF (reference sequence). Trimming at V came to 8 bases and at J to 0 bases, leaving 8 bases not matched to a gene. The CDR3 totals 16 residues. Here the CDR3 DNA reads TGTGCCACCGGGACTAGCGCCCTACCAAGCACAGATACGCAGTATTTT. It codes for CATGTSALPSTDTQYF.

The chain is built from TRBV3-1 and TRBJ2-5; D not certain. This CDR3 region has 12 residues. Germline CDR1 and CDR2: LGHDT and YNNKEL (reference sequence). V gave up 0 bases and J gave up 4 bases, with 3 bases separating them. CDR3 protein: CASSQEPETQYF. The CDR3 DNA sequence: TGTGCCAGCAGCCAAGAGCCAGAGACCCAGTACTTC.

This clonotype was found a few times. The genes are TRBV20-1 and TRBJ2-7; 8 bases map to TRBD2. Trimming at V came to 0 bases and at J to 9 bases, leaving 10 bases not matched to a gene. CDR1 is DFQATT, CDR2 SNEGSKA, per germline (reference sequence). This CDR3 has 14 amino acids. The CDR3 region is CSARDEVLAGRQYF. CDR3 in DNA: TGCAGTGCTAGAGATGAGGTGTTAGCGGGACGGCAGTACTTC.

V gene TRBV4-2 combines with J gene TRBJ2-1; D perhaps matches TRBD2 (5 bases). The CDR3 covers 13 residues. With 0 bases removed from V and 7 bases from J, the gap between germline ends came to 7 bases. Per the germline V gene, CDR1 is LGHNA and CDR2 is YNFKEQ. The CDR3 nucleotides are TGTGCCAGCAGCCAAGAACTAGGTAATGAGCAGTTCTTC. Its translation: CASSQELGNEQFF.

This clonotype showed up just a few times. In nucleotides, the CDR3 is TGTGCCAGCAGTTACGCCGGGACTAGCGGGAGTGGTACGCAGTATTTT. It codes for CASSYAGTSGSGTQYF. This chain joins TRBV6-5 and TRBJ2-3, with 14 nucleotides matching TRBD2. In germline, CDR1 is MNHEY, CDR2 SVGAGI. The CDR3 is made up of 16 amino acids. J was trimmed by 8 bases and V by 2 bases; bases with no gene match: 6.

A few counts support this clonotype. CDR3 loop: CASSSDRVSSYEQYF. CDR3 bases: TGTGCCAGCAGTAGTGACAGGGTGAGCTCCTACGAGCAGTACTTC. The chain has TRBV7-9 and TRBJ2-7; 7 bases are a match to TRBD1. Unmatched junction bases numbered 8, after V lost 6 bases and J lost 0 bases. Germline CDR1 SEHNR, CDR2 FQNEAQ (reference sequence). The CDR3 is 15 amino acids.

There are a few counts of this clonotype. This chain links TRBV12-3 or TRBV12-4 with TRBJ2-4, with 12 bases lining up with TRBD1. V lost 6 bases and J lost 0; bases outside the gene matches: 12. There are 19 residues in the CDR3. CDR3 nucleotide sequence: TGTGCCAGCAGGGGTTTCCGGGACAGGGGGCCCCTAGCCAAAAACATTCAGTACTTC. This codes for CASRGFRDRGPLAKNIQYF.

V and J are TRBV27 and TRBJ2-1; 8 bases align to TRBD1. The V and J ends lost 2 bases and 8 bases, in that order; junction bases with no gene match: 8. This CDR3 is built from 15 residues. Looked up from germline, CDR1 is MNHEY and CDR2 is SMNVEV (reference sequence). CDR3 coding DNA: TGTGCCAGCAGTTTACGACAGGGGTCCCTCCATGAGCAGTTCTTC. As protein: CASSLRQGSLHEQFF.

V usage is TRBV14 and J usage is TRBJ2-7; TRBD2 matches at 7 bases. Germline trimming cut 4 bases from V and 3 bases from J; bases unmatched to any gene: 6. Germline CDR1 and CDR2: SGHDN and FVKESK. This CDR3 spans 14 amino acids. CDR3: CASSLWTRDYEQYF. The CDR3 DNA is TGTGCCAGCAGCCTTTGGACTAGAGACTACGAGCAGTACTTC.

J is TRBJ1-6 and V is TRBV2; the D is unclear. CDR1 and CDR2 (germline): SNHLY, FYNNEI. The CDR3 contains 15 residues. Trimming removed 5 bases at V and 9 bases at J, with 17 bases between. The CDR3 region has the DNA TGTGCCAGCAGTAGTTCTAGAGCCTCGGCTTCACCCCTCCACTTT. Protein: CASSSSRASASPLHF.

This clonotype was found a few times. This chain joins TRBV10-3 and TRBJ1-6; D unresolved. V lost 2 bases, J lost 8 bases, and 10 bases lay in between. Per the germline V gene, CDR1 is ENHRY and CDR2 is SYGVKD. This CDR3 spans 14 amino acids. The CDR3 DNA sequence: TGTGCCATCAGTGAGGGGGTTGACCATTCACCCCTCCACTTT. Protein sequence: CAISEGVDHSPLHF.